Detailed here is one T cell receptor beta chain. The target antigen is unknown. This sample was taken from a study of T-cell memory formation after mild COVID-19. Regarding the study as a whole: The study found balanced CD4/CD8 in clones contracting day 15 to 85 and a CD4+ lean in later expanders.

CDR1 is DFQATT and CDR2 is SNEGSKA in the germline V gene (reference sequence). The CDR3 extends over 14 amino acids. Trimming pared 0 bases from V and 5 bases from J, leaving 10 bases between. Employing constant-segment primers, 5'RACE generated TCR alpha and TCR beta cDNA libraries bearing sample barcodes and UMIs. Each CDR3 protein gets one entry after TCRdb re-called the 5' RACE reads with MiXCR. The repertoire consists of about 390,000 distinct CDR3 sequences, with under 25% occurring once and the leading ten covering about 12%. Sequencing used PBMCs or a T cell subset sorted from them (not recorded which). This receptor was obtained from an adult woman who had mild COVID-19 (a few samples of this study predate the infection). Cell type and time point are not known. This sequence joins TRBV20-1 and TRBJ2-2; possible D gene TRBD2, 6 bases. CDR3 nucleotide sequence: TGCAGTGCTAGAGATTGGAGGGGTACCGGGGAGCTGTTTTTT. This codes for CSARDWRGTGELFF.